This TCR beta chain was obtained from a study of radiation and T cells in renal cell carcinoma. Study outcomes and limitations: In blood, top tumor clones expanded by 2 weeks, shrinking by 4.

Regarding this clone: Its matching antigen is unknown.

The time point: blood 2 weeks post-SBRT. Stated treatment: 15 Gy SBRT to primary tumor, nephrectomy 4 weeks later. Profiled with immunoSEQ multiplex PCR; TCRdb holds only in-frame clones, not every one. The sample yields fewer than 150,000 clones, 88% seen once. Trimming at V came to 4 bases and at J to 6 bases, leaving 5 bases not matched to a gene. CDR3 length equals 13 residues. Germline V gene data show CDR1 as SGHTA and CDR2 as FQGTGA. This sample comprised blood, obtained from a patient whose treatment included radiotherapy and nephrectomy. The chain has TRBV7-3 and TRBJ1-2; 7 nucleotides match TRBD1. The sequence came from a woman in her 70s with renal cell carcinoma. CDR3 region: CASSSKTGNGYTF. The CDR3 DNA sequence: TGTGCCAGCAGCTCAAAGACAGGGAATGGCTACACCTTC.